This entry describes one T cell receptor (beta chain). Its antigen is not identified. The sample is drawn from a study of T cell responses to AZD1222 COVID-19 vaccine. Study results and limitations: Elevations in Spike-specific TCR breadth and depth followed administration of two AZD1222 doses. Vaccine-associated CD4 TCRs ranged over spike, dominating at 160-218 and 743-854.

The table came from immunoSEQ multiplex PCR; TCRdb's copy has only in-frame clones and leaves some out. The sample includes about 170,000 clones, 92% of them seen just once. Germline values: CDR1 MGHRA, CDR2 YSYEKL. There are 18 residues in the CDR3. Losses at the gene ends were 0 bases for V and 0 bases for J; bases not matched to a gene: 6. The TCR comes from an adult in good health. The chain employs TRBV4-1 and TRBJ1-2, with 11 bases identical to TRBD1. Sequencing used peripheral blood, obtained on day 0 of AZD1222 vaccination. The CDR3 DNA sequence: TGCGCCAGCAGCCAAGATAGGACAGGGGGCGCCTCTAACTATGGCTACACCTTC. Amino acids: CASSQDRTGGASNYGYTF.